The T cell receptor (beta chain) described here comes from a study of blood T cells in healthy people across ages. The authors ran a second PCR of about 6 to 11 cycles using a sample-barcoded 5' primer and a J-beta primer mix. Each CDR3 protein gets one entry after TCRdb re-called the 5' RACE reads with MiXCR. The sample contains roughly 2 million distinct CDR3 sequences, 49% of which appear only once. This clonotype showed up just a few times. Material for sequencing was blood. The source of this sequence is a woman aged 40-49 years in good health.

The CDR3 bases are TGCAGCGGGGGAGGGACTAGGAATGAGCAGTTCTTC. This sequence encodes CSGGGTRNEQFF. The chain is built from TRBV29-1 and TRBJ2-1; 8 bases match TRBD2. Looked up from germline, CDR1 is SQVTM and CDR2 is ANQGSEA. V was pared by 7 bases and J by 7 bases, with 6 bases of the junction left unmatched. This CDR3 has 12 residues.